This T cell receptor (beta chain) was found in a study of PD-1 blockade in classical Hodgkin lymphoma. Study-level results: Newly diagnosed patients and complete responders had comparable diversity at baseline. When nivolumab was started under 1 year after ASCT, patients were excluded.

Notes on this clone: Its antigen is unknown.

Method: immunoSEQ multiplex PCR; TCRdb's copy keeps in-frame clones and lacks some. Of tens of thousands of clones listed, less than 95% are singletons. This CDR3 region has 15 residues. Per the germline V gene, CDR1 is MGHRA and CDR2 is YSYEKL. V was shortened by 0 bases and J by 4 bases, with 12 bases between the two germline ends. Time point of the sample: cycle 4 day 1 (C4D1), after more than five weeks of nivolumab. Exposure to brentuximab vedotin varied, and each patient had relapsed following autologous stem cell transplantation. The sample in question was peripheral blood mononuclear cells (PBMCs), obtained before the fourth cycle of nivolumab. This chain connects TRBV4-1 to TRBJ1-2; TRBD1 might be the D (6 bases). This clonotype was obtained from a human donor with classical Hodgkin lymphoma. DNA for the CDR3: TGCGCCAGCAGCCAAGAGGATTGGGGGGCCTATGGCTACACCTTC. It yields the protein CASSQEDWGAYGYTF.